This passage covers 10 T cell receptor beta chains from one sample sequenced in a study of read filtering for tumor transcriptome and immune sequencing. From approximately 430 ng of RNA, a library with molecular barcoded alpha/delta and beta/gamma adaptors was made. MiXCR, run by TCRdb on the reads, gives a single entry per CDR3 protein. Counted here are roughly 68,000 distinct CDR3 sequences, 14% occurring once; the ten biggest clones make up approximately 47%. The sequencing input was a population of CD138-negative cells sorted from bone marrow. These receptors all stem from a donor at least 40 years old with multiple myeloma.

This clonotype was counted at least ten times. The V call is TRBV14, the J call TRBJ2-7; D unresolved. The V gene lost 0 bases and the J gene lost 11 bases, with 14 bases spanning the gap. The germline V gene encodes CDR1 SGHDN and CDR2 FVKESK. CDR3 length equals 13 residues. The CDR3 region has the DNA TGTGCCAGCAGCCAAGATCGCAATCTAGAGGAGTACTTC. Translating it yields CASSQDRNLEEYF.

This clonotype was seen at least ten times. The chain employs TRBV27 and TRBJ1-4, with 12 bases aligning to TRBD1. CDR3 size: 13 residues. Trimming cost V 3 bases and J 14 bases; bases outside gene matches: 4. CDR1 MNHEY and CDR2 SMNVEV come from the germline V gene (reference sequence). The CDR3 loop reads CASSFSGTGGLFF. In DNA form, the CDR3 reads TGTGCCAGCAGTTTTTCGGGGACAGGGGGCCTGTTTTTT.

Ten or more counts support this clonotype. The CDR3 is CATSDFGQPQHF. The CDR3 DNA reads TGTGCCACCAGTGATTTTGGTCAGCCCCAGCATTTT. The chain has TRBV24-1 and TRBJ1-5; no clear D. CDR3 length: 12 amino acids. The germline CDR1 and CDR2 sequences are KGHDR and SFDVKD. V dropped 1 base and J dropped 6 bases, with 3 bases sitting between them.

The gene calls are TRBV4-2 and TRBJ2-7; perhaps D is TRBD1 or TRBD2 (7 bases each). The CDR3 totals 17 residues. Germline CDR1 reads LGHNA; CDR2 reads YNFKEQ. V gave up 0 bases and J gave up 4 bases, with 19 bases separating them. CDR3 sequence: CASSQEVQGGYSYEQYF. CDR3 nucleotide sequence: TGTGCCAGCAGCCAAGAAGTGCAGGGGGGGTATTCGTACGAGCAGTACTTC.

CDR3: CASSPTTSNEQFF. Here the CDR3 DNA reads TGTGCCAGCAGCCCTACCACTTCCAATGAGCAGTTCTTC. The chain is built from TRBV7-3 and TRBJ2-1; D gene uncertain. Trimming shortened V by 5 bases and J by 6 bases, and 11 bases separated the two germline ends. Per germline, CDR1 SGHTA and CDR2 FQGTGA. The CDR3 extends over 13 amino acids.

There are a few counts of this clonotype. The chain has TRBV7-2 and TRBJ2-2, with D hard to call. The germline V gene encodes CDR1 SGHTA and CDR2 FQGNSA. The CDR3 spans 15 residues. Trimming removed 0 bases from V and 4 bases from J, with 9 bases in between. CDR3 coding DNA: TGTGCCAGCAGCTTAGCTCCCGGCGGCACCGGGGAGCTGTTTTTT. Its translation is CASSLAPGGTGELFF.

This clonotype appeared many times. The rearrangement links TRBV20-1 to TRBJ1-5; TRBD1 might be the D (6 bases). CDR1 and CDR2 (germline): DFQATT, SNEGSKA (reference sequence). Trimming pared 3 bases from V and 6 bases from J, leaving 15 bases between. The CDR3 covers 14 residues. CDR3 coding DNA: TGCAGTGCTAGCCCCGGGGGGCCCAGTCAGCCCCAGCATTTT. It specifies CSASPGGPSQPQHF.

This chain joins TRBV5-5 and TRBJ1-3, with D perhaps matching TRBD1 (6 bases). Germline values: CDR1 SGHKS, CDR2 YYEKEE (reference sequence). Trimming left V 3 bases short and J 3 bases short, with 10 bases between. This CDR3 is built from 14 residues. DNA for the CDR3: TGTGCCAGCAGCTACGGACAGAATGGAAACACCATATATTTT. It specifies CASSYGQNGNTIYF. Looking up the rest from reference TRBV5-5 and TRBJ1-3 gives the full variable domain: DAGVTQSPTHLIKTRGQQVTLRCSPISGHKSVSWYQQVLGQGPQFIFQYYEKEERGRGNFPDRFSARQFPNYSSELNVNALLLGDSALYLCASSYGQNGNTIYFGEGSWLTVV.

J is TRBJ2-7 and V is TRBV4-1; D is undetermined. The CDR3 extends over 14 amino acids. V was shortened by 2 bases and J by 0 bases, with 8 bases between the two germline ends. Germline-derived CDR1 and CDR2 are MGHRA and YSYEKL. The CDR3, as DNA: TGCGCCAGCAGCCAAAGTGAAATCTCCTACGAGCAGTACTTC. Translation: CASSQSEISYEQYF.

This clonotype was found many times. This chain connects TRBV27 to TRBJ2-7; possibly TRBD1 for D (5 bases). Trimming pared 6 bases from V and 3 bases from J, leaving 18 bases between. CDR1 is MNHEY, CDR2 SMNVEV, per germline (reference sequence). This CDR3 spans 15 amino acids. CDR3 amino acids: CASSPRLDRVYEQYF. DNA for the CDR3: TGTGCCAGCAGCCCCCGCCTCGACAGAGTCTACGAGCAGTACTTC.